Given below is one T cell receptor beta chain in context. V gave up 2 bases and J gave up 1 base; unmatched junction bases: 6. The CDR3 loop spans 16 amino acids. For the second PCR, which ran for roughly 6 to 12 cycles, a sample-barcoded 5' primer and a J-beta primer mix were used. TCRdb redid the calling of the 5' RACE reads with MiXCR, one entry per CDR3 protein. The repertoire holds around 1.5 million distinct CDR3 sequences, with approximately 60% as singletons. This sample is drawn from a study of blood T cells in healthy people across ages. V and J are TRBV12-3 or TRBV12-4 and TRBJ2-3; TRBD2 agrees at 7 bases. Sequenced: blood. This sequence originates from a man between 18 and 35 years old in good health. Written as DNA, the CDR3 is TGTGCCAGCAGTTTAACGGGGGGATTGGGCACAGATACGCAGTATTTT. Its protein product is CASSLTGGLGTDTQYF.